The rows below give T cell receptor beta chains drawn from one sample of a study of T cells after yellow fever vaccination. TCRdb recomputed calls from the 5' RACE reads with MiXCR, one row per CDR3 protein. The sample yields hundreds of thousands of distinct CDR3 sequences, 20% to 25% seen once. The source was PBMCs, collected about 21 days after the first yellow fever vaccination. Receptor source: a man aged 18 to 35 who received the YFV17D yellow fever vaccine. Both conserved end residues are part of each CDR3. The D gene is left open where the match is weak. Only part of the rows carry a size: once, few, many, or a class if the clone is expanded.

D gene	V gene	J gene	clone size	CDR3 protein	CDR3 DNA
NA	TRBV7-9	TRBJ1-2	few	CASSLGAVANYGYTF	TGTGCCAGCAGCTTAGGTGCGGTAGCTAACTATGGCTACACCTTC
NA	TRBV5-1	TRBJ1-4	NA	CASSTRHPTNEKLFF	TGCGCCAGCAGCACCAGACACCCAACTAATGAAAAACTGTTTTTT
NA	TRBV10-2	TRBJ1-2	NA	CASSEPRVVDYGYTF	TGCGCCAGCAGTGAGCCCCGTGTTGTTGACTATGGCTACACCTTC
TRBD1	TRBV9	TRBJ1-2	NA	CASSDSSGTGVFGYTF	TGTGCCAGCAGCGATAGTTCCGGGACAGGGGTTTTCGGCTACACCTTC
TRBD1	TRBV4-3	TRBJ1-5	NA	CASSQESTGVANQPQHF	TGCGCCAGCAGCCAAGAGTCTACAGGGGTCGCCAATCAGCCCCAGCATTTT
TRBD1	TRBV20-1	TRBJ2-3	NA	CSARARRADRADTDTQYF	TGCAGTGCTAGAGCCCGAAGGGCCGACAGGGCGGACACAGATACGCAGTATTTT
TRBD1	TRBV7-2	TRBJ1-2	few	CASSSQTGGFYGYTF	TGTGCCAGCAGCTCTCAGACAGGGGGCTTCTATGGCTACACCTTC
NA	TRBV4-2	TRBJ2-2	NA	CASSLGGAAVELFF	TGTGCCAGCAGCCTCGGAGGGGCAGCAGTGGAGCTGTTTTTT
TRBD1	TRBV6-2/TRBV6-3	TRBJ2-2	NA	CASSNRQGAELFF	TGTGCCAGCAGCAACAGACAGGGCGCGGAGCTGTTTTTT
NA	TRBV10-3	TRBJ1-6	many	CAISSGDSPLHF	TGTGCCATCAGTTCAGGGGACTCACCCCTCCACTTT
NA	TRBV5-4	TRBJ2-1	NA	CASSLDLGRSNEQFF	TGTGCCAGCAGCTTGGATCTCGGCCGAAGCAATGAGCAGTTCTTC
NA	TRBV4-3	TRBJ1-4	few	CASSPWDGEATNEKLFF	TGCGCCAGCAGCCCCTGGGACGGGGAAGCAACTAATGAAAAACTGTTTTTT
TRBD2	TRBV7-3	TRBJ2-2	few	CATRGGPNTGELFF	TGTGCCACCCGGGGGGGGCCGAACACCGGGGAGCTGTTTTTT
NA	TRBV25-1	TRBJ2-2	NA	CASSGGIYTGELFF	TGTGCCAGCAGTGGGGGGATCTACACCGGGGAGCTGTTTTTT
TRBD2	TRBV5-4	TRBJ2-3	many	CASSPSSGGAADTQYF	TGTGCCAGCAGCCCGTCTAGCGGGGGGGCCGCAGATACGCAGTATTTT
NA	TRBV30	TRBJ1-4	NA	CAWSPPDEKLFF	TGTGCCTGGAGTCCCCCCGATGAAAAACTGTTTTTT
NA	TRBV9	TRBJ2-2	NA	CASSAGSTGELFF	TGTGCCAGCAGCGCTGGTAGCACCGGGGAGCTGTTTTTT
NA	TRBV12-3/TRBV12-4	TRBJ1-2	NA	CASSSTGALYGYTF	TGTGCCAGCAGTTCGACAGGAGCCCTCTATGGCTACACCTTC
TRBD2	TRBV7-2	TRBJ2-1	few	CASSSRLAGGGNEQFF	TGTGCCAGCAGCAGTAGACTAGCGGGGGGGGGCAATGAGCAGTTCTTC
NA	TRBV7-9	TRBJ1-1	NA	CASRGDWEPFF	TGTGCCAGCAGGGGGGACTGGGAACCTTTCTTT
NA	TRBV9	TRBJ2-1	few	CASSTSGDEQFF	TGTGCCAGCAGCACCTCAGGGGATGAGCAGTTCTTC
NA	TRBV7-3	TRBJ2-3	NA	CASSLNGHASTDTQYF	TGTGCCAGCAGCTTAAACGGACACGCTAGCACAGATACGCAGTATTTT
NA	TRBV3-1	TRBJ1-2	few	CASSSPGGYTF	TGTGCCAGCAGTTCCCCTGGTGGCTACACCTTC
NA	TRBV6-1	TRBJ2-4	few	CASSEDGEADF	TGTGCCAGCAGTGAAGACGGGGAGGCGGACTTC
NA	TRBV19	TRBJ1-6	NA	CASTLDQNSPLHF	TGTGCCAGTACCCTCGATCAGAATTCACCCCTCCACTTT
NA	TRBV12-3/TRBV12-4	TRBJ1-5	few	CASSFRNQPQHF	TGTGCCAGCAGTTTCAGGAATCAGCCCCAGCATTTT
NA	TRBV5-1	TRBJ1-1	many	CASSLTGVTEAFF	TGCGCCAGCAGCTTGACCGGGGTTACTGAAGCTTTCTTT
TRBD1	TRBV20-1	TRBJ2-3	NA	CSARGGQGAPDTQYF	TGCAGTGCTAGAGGAGGACAGGGCGCGCCAGATACGCAGTATTTT
TRBD1	TRBV5-4	TRBJ2-1	NA	CASTTDRYNEQFF	TGTGCCAGCACCACGGACAGGTACAATGAGCAGTTCTTC